Listed here are 5 T cell receptor beta chains from one sample, sequenced in a study of T cell responses to AZD1222 COVID-19 vaccine. Using immunoSEQ multiplex PCR, the repertoire was profiled, and TCRdb retains in-frame clones only, with some absent. The table has about 97,000 clones, about 88% seen once. The sample in question was peripheral blood, obtained on day 0 of AZD1222 vaccination. These receptors were collected from an adult in good health.

In this sample, this clone turned up a few times. The genes are TRBV28 and TRBJ1-3; D is undetermined. There are 11 residues in the CDR3. V shed 6 bases and J shed 9 bases, with 9 bases lying between them. The V gene's germline CDR1 is MDHEN and CDR2 SYDVKM. The CDR3 nucleotides are TGTGCCAGCAGGTCCACAACCACCATATATTTT. It translates to CASRSTTTIYF.

The V and J genes are TRBV2 and TRBJ1-3; D remains unclear. This CDR3 has 13 residues. Trimming left V 8 bases short and J 0 bases short, with 8 bases between. Germline loops: CDR1 SNHLY, CDR2 FYNNEI. CDR3 protein: CASSRASGNTIYF. The CDR3, as DNA: TGTGCCAGCTCAAGGGCCTCTGGAAACACCATATATTTT.

The V gene is TRBV30, the J gene TRBJ1-2, with 8 bases fitting TRBD1. Losses at the gene ends were 1 base for V and 7 bases for J; bases not matched to a gene: 8. The CDR3 extends over 14 amino acids. Germline V gene data show CDR1 as GTSNPN and CDR2 as SVGIG (reference sequence). CDR3: CAWSATDRGGGYTF. The CDR3 coding sequence is TGTGCCTGGAGTGCAACCGACAGGGGAGGTGGCTACACCTTC.

This rearrangement joins TRBV28 to TRBJ2-1; TRBD1 agrees at 9 bases. The germline V gene has CDR1 MDHEN and CDR2 SYDVKM. The CDR3 has 15 amino acids. V was pared by 2 bases and J by 4 bases, with 3 bases of the junction left unmatched. The CDR3 spells CASSLPGTGYNEQFF. CDR3 sequence (DNA): TGTGCCAGCAGTTTACCCGGGACAGGGTACAATGAGCAGTTCTTC. The variable domain in full, with the rest retrieved from reference TRBV28 and TRBJ2-1, is DVKVTQSSRYLVKRTGEKVFLECVQDMDHENMFWYRQDPGLGLRLIYFSYDVKMKEKGDIPEGYSVSREKKERFSLILESASTNQTSMYLCASSLPGTGYNEQFFGPGTRLTVL.

The gene calls are TRBV7-8 and TRBJ1-5; D gene ambiguous. The ends were cut back, 5 bases at V and 4 bases at J, with 9 bases in the middle. This CDR3 has 13 residues. The germline gives CDR1 SGHVS, CDR2 FQNEAQ. The CDR3 sequence is CASSLGFNQPQHF. CDR3 in DNA: TGTGCCAGCAGCCTAGGGTTTAATCAGCCCCAGCATTTT.